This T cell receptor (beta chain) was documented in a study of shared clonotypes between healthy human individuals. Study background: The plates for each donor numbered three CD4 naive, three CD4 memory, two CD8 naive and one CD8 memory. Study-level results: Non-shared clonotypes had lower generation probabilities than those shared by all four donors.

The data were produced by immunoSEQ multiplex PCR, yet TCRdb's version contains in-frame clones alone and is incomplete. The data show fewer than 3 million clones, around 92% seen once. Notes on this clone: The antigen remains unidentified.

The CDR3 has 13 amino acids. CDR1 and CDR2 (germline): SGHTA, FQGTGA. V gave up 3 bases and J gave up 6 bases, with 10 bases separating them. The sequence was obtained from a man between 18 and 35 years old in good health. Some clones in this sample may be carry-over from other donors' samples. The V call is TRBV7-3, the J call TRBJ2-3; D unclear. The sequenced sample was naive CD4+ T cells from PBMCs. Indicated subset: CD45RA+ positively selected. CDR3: CASSFGPRDTQYF. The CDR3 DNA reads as TGTGCCAGCAGCTTTGGTCCAAGGGATACGCAGTATTTT.